Below are 21 T cell receptor beta chains sequenced from a single sample in a study of blood T cell repertoires in COVID-19. Here immunoSEQ multiplex PCR was the method, and the copy in TCRdb shows in-frame clones only, minus some. There are 65,000 to 70,000 clones in the sample; about 81% occur only once, and 9.2% lies in the top ten. Sequencing was done on a sample of peripheral blood. The receptor set was obtained from a human donor in a cohort sampled during active COVID-19.

This sequence joins TRBV19 and TRBJ2-1; 9 bases line up with TRBD1. The V gene end was trimmed by 5 bases and the J gene end by 7 bases; junction bases not matched to a gene: 3. This CDR3 contains 13 residues. Germline loops: CDR1 LNHDA, CDR2 SQIVND (reference sequence). The CDR3 DNA follows: TGTGCCAGTAGTGAACAGGGGGCGAATGAGCAGTTCTTC. Its translation is CASSEQGANEQFF.

The genes are TRBV11-2 and TRBJ2-3, with TRBD2 as a possible D gene (5 bases). The V gene lost 5 bases and the J gene lost 11 bases, with 14 bases spanning the gap. CDR1 is SGHAT, CDR2 FQNNGV, per germline. This CDR3 spans 12 amino acids. The CDR3 DNA sequence: TGTGCCAGCAGCGAAATGGAGGACCTGCAGTATTTT. Amino acid sequence: CASSEMEDLQYF.

The chain has TRBV18 and TRBJ1-3; D not certain. The V end lost 0 bases, the J end lost 0 bases, and 6 bases lay between the germline ends. Germline-derived CDR1 and CDR2 are KGHSH and LQKENI. The CDR3 has 15 residues. In DNA, the CDR3 is TGTGCCAGCTCACCACCTTCCGTCTCTGGAAACACCATATATTTT. It yields the protein CASSPPSVSGNTIYF.

The V and J genes are TRBV7-2 and TRBJ1-5; D gene unclear. Germline V gene data show CDR1 as SGHTA and CDR2 as FQGNSA. Trimming shortened V by 1 base and J by 5 bases, and 3 bases separated the two germline ends. The CDR3 is 12 residues long. The CDR3 sequence is CASSLDYQPQHF. The CDR3 coding sequence is TGTGCCAGCAGCTTAGACTATCAGCCCCAGCATTTT.

V and J are TRBV7-9 and TRBJ2-7; TRBD2 is a possible D gene (5 bases). CDR3 length equals 13 residues. V dropped 2 bases and J dropped 0 bases, with 5 bases sitting between them. Germline V gene data show CDR1 as SEHNR and CDR2 as FQNEAQ (reference sequence). The chain's CDR3 is CASSLLASYEQYF. CDR3 nucleotides: TGTGCCAGCAGCTTACTAGCCTCCTACGAGCAGTACTTC.

The chain carries TRBV14 and TRBJ2-3, with TRBD2 identical over 7 bases. J gave up 3 bases and V 0 bases, and 12 bases lay outside the gene matches. CDR1 SGHDN and CDR2 FVKESK come from the germline V gene. This CDR3 has 18 amino acids. The CDR3 nucleotides read TGTGCCAGCAGCCAAGATCCTCCTCTAGAAGCGGGGACAGATACGCAGTATTTT. This translates into CASSQDPPLEAGTDTQYF.

V is TRBV24-1 and J is TRBJ2-1, with a possible D match to TRBD1 (6 bases). This CDR3 comprises 16 residues. Germline values: CDR1 KGHDR, CDR2 SFDVKD. Between the trimmed V and J ends, which lost 4 bases and 0 bases, there was a span of 12 bases. CDR3: CATSDPTGVSYNEQFF. The CDR3 nucleotides are TGTGCCACCAGTGACCCGACAGGCGTCTCCTACAATGAGCAGTTCTTC.

The gene calls are TRBV13 and TRBJ1-1; 10 bases line up with TRBD1. The germline gives CDR1 PRHDT, CDR2 FYEKMQ (reference sequence). V lost 5 bases and J lost 7; bases outside the gene matches: 10. The CDR3 has 15 amino acids. The CDR3 sequence: CASSPQGQGLNEAFF. For the CDR3, the DNA is TGTGCCAGCAGCCCGCAGGGACAGGGGTTAAATGAAGCTTTCTTT.

The gene calls are TRBV5-6 and TRBJ2-2, with TRBD1 matching 9 bases. From germline, CDR1 is SGHDT and CDR2 YYEEEE. The CDR3 is 14 residues long. Unmatched junction bases numbered 7, after V lost 4 bases and J lost 9 bases. Written as DNA, the CDR3 is TGTGCCAGCAGCCCCGGGACAGGGAACAGGGAGCTGTTTTTT. It is translated as CASSPGTGNRELFF.

This clone has a single count. This chain links TRBV14 with TRBJ2-3; 10 bases map to TRBD2. The CDR3 has 17 residues. Losses at the gene ends were 3 bases for V and 3 bases for J; bases not matched to a gene: 9. CDR1 and CDR2 (germline): SGHDN, FVKESK. The CDR3 bases are TGTGCCAGCAGCCAGGGTACGGGACTAGCGTTTACAGATACGCAGTATTTT. Translated, it gives CASSQGTGLAFTDTQYF.

This chain joins TRBV28 and TRBJ2-6, with D unresolved. Germline V gives CDR1 MDHEN, CDR2 SYDVKM. The germline V and J ends were trimmed by 2 bases and 2 bases, with 7 bases remaining between them. The CDR3 extends over 15 amino acids. In nucleotides, the CDR3 is TGTGCCAGCAGTTTACCGGAGACTGGGGCCAACGTCCTGACTTTC. This gives the protein CASSLPETGANVLTF.

The chain couples TRBV7-9 to TRBJ2-1; D remains ambiguous. Trimming shortened V by 0 bases and J by 6 bases, and 3 bases separated the two germline ends. The length of the CDR3 is 12 residues. CDR1 and CDR2 from the germline V gene are SEHNR and FQNEAQ (reference sequence). The CDR3 spells CASSLARNEQFF. The CDR3 coding sequence is TGTGCCAGCAGCTTAGCTCGCAATGAGCAGTTCTTC.

V usage is TRBV5-6 and J usage is TRBJ2-7, with TRBD2 matching 7 bases. CDR3 size: 15 residues. J gave up 5 bases and V 2 bases, and 10 bases lay outside the gene matches. CDR1 SGHDT and CDR2 YYEEEE come from the germline V gene. The CDR3 loop is CASSFAGGRFDEQYF. The CDR3 DNA reads as TGTGCCAGCAGCTTTGCCGGCGGGAGATTCGACGAGCAGTACTTC.

This chain connects TRBV27 to TRBJ1-5; D may be TRBD1 (5 bases). Trimming took 2 bases from V and 7 from J, leaving 12 bases between them. CDR1 is MNHEY and CDR2 is SMNVEV in the germline V gene (reference sequence). This CDR3 spans 14 amino acids. For the CDR3, the DNA is TGTGCCAGCAGTTTAGGGCAGGGTGTCCAGCCCCAGCATTTT. The encoded protein is CASSLGQGVQPQHF.

The chain joins TRBV6-5 to TRBJ2-4, with a tentative D call TRBD2 (5 bases). Looked up from germline, CDR1 is MNHEY and CDR2 is SVGAGI. V dropped 5 bases and J dropped 0 bases, with 8 bases sitting between them. The length of the CDR3 is 14 residues. The CDR3 bases are TGTGCCAGCAGTCGAGGAGGAGCCAAAAACATTCAGTACTTC. Translated, it gives CASSRGGAKNIQYF.

This clone was observed a handful of times. The gene calls are TRBV7-9 and TRBJ1-1; no reliable D call. Per germline, CDR1 SEHNR and CDR2 FQNEAQ (reference sequence). The CDR3 extends over 13 amino acids. Trimming stripped 0 bases from V and 4 bases from J, with 6 bases between. CDR3: CASSLAEGTEAFF. Here the CDR3 DNA reads TGTGCCAGCAGCTTAGCTGAGGGCACTGAAGCTTTCTTT.

The rearrangement joins TRBV30 to TRBJ2-2; TRBD2 agrees at 7 bases. The CDR3 totals 13 residues. The junction had 4 bases not matched to a gene; V was cut back by 5 bases and J by 4 bases. The germline gives CDR1 GTSNPN, CDR2 SVGIG (reference sequence). CDR3 protein: CAWGRVFTGELFF. The CDR3 DNA reads as TGTGCCTGGGGGAGGGTTTTCACCGGGGAGCTGTTTTTT.

This rearrangement joins TRBV27 to TRBJ2-3, with 11 nucleotides matching TRBD2. The CDR3 has 18 amino acids. J was trimmed by 7 bases and V by 3 bases; bases with no gene match: 15. Germline CDR1 is MNHEY and CDR2 is SMNVEV (reference sequence). CDR3 sequence (DNA): TGTGCCAGCAGTTTTCGGGTGACTAGCGGGACCTCCTCAAATACGCAGTATTTT. Protein: CASSFRVTSGTSSNTQYF.

The V call is TRBV5-1, the J call TRBJ1-2; TRBD1 matches at 10 bases. In germline, CDR1 is SGHRS, CDR2 YFSETQ. V shed 3 bases, J shed 6 bases, and the junction held 5 bases outside the gene matches. The CDR3 is 14 residues long. CDR3 sequence reads: CASSWGGQGDGYTF. Written as DNA, the CDR3 is TGCGCCAGCAGCTGGGGAGGACAGGGGGATGGCTACACCTTC.

V gene TRBV6-5 combines with J gene TRBJ2-1; D ambiguous. Germline V gene sequence: CDR1 MNHEY, CDR2 SVGAGI. The CDR3 spans 14 residues. Deletions cut 7 bases from V and 5 bases from J, with 15 bases between. CDR3 nucleotide sequence: TGTGCCAGCATATCCCCTCTAGGCAACAATGAGCAGTTCTTC. Its translation: CASISPLGNNEQFF.

The chain couples TRBV6-8 to TRBJ2-1; D uncertain. The CDR3 is made up of 14 amino acids. From germline, CDR1 is MNHGY and CDR2 SAAAGT. V was pared by 4 bases and J by 0 bases, with 7 bases between. The DNA of the CDR3 is TGTGCCAGCAGTTCCAAGAGCTCCTACAATGAGCAGTTCTTC. It codes for CASSSKSSYNEQFF.